One and the same sample provided the 21 T cell receptor beta chains below, sequenced in a study of T cell repertoires in cytomegalovirus infection (dated by TCRdb to the late 2010s). Sequencing took place on an Illumina HiSeq 1500. The raw public data were reprocessed by TCRdb itself: fastp quality trimming at Q25, MiXCR clonotype calling, in-frame beta chains only. One record per CDR3 amino acid sequence lists the most common genes and DNA. This sample has about 490,000 distinct CDR3 sequences in its table, and approximately 10% of those were observed once. 9.5% to 13% of the sample is taken by the ten largest. Sequences were obtained from PBMCs. The receptors were gathered from a human donor in good health (CMV status not recorded). Some clones in this sample may be carry-over from other donors' samples.

This clonotype showed up many times. The J gene is TRBJ1-3, the V gene TRBV7-9; the D is unclear. The CDR3 extends over 14 amino acids. Trimming removed 2 bases from V and 0 bases from J, with 5 bases in between. Looked up from germline, CDR1 is SEHNR and CDR2 is FQNEAQ (reference sequence). The CDR3 reads CASSLSISGNTIYF. DNA for the CDR3: TGTGCCAGCAGCTTATCCATCTCTGGAAACACCATATATTTT.

This clonotype was observed at least ten times. The genes are TRBV7-3 and TRBJ2-1; 9 bases align to TRBD2. V shed 1 base, J shed 8 bases, and the junction held 6 bases outside the gene matches. Per the germline V gene, CDR1 is SGHTA and CDR2 is FQGTGA. The CDR3 has 15 amino acids. The DNA for the CDR3 is TGTGCCAGCAGCTTAATGGCGGGAGGGAGCTATGAGCAGTTCTTC. It specifies CASSLMAGGSYEQFF.

This clonotype was recorded at least ten times. The rearrangement links TRBV7-9 to TRBJ1-5; no clear D. Germline CDR1 is SEHNR and CDR2 is FQNEAQ (reference sequence). This CDR3 comprises 13 residues. V was shortened by 5 bases and J by 11 bases, with 16 bases between the two germline ends. This CDR3 reads CASSLSMSDTQHF. In nucleotides, the CDR3 is TGTGCCAGCAGCCTCTCGATGAGTGACACCCAGCATTTT.

This clonotype occurred many times. The chain carries TRBV15 and TRBJ2-7; TRBD2 aligns across 14 bases. The CDR3 loop spans 15 amino acids. After removal of 3 bases from V and 10 bases from J, the junction contained 8 bases not matched to a gene. The germline gives CDR1 LNHNV, CDR2 YYDKDF (reference sequence). The CDR3 DNA sequence: TGTGCCACCAGCAGCTCGGGACTAGCGGGGGCGGACCAGTACTTC. Its protein product is CATSSSGLAGADQYF.

This clonotype was found a few times. J is TRBJ2-7 and V is TRBV12-3 or TRBV12-4; no definite D call. This CDR3 contains 11 residues. Trimming shortened V by 8 bases and J by 3 bases, and 8 bases separated the two germline ends. For the CDR3, the DNA is TGTGCCAGCGGTTACGGCTACGAGCAGTACTTC. Protein sequence: CASGYGYEQYF.

V and J are TRBV3-1 and TRBJ1-5; the D is unclear. V shed 1 base and J shed 4 bases, with 8 bases lying between them. Germline V gene lookup returns CDR1 LGHDT and CDR2 YNNKEL (reference sequence). The CDR3 totals 14 residues. This CDR3 is CASSQAISNQPQHF. The CDR3 DNA is TGTGCCAGCAGCCAAGCCATCTCGAATCAGCCCCAGCATTTT.

There are many counts of this clonotype. The rearrangement uses TRBV2 and TRBJ1-1, with unresolved D. Germline V gives CDR1 SNHLY, CDR2 FYNNEI. Trimming took off 3 bases at V and 2 bases at J, with 10 bases between the two ends. The CDR3 loop spans 14 amino acids. In DNA, the CDR3 is TGTGCCAGCAGTGATACGCAGGCCAACACTGAAGCTTTCTTT. It is translated as CASSDTQANTEAFF.

This clonotype was recorded a few times. DNA of the CDR3: TGTGCCAGCAGTTTAGGGTGGGGCCCGGAGTTCTTC. It translates to CASSLGWGPEFF. The J gene is TRBJ2-1, the V gene TRBV12-3 or TRBV12-4; perhaps TRBD1 as D (5 bases). This CDR3 region has 12 residues. The ends were cut back, 1 base at V and 14 bases at J, with 12 bases in the middle.

This clonotype was seen a few times. The rearrangement links TRBV20-1 to TRBJ2-7; 8 positions agree with TRBD1. The trim removed 5 bases at V and 0 bases at J, leaving 3 bases unmatched. The germline V gene has CDR1 DFQATT and CDR2 SNEGSKA (reference sequence). There are 13 residues in the CDR3. The CDR3 here is CSAEDRDSYEQYF. For the CDR3, the DNA is TGCAGTGCTGAGGACAGGGACTCCTACGAGCAGTACTTC.

The rearrangement uses TRBV10-3 and TRBJ2-2, with TRBD1 matching over 10 bases. CDR1 and CDR2 (germline): ENHRY, SYGVKD. V lost 6 bases and J lost 4; bases outside the gene matches: 2. This CDR3 is 14 amino acids long. As DNA, the CDR3 is TGTGCCATCAGGGGACAGGGGAGCACCGGGGAGCTGTTTTTT. Translation gives CAIRGQGSTGELFF.

This clonotype was recorded many times. The chain carries TRBV6-1 and TRBJ1-4; D ambiguous. The V gene lost 1 base and the J gene lost 9 bases, with 0 bases spanning the gap. CDR3 length: 10 residues. CDR1 MNHNS and CDR2 SASEGT come from the germline V gene. CDR3 DNA sequence: TGTGCCAGCAGTGAAGAAAAACTGTTTTTT. This translates into CASSEEKLFF.

This clonotype was found a few times. The chain couples TRBV9 to TRBJ2-2; D may be TRBD1 (6 bases). Trimming removed 0 bases at V and 4 bases at J, with 16 bases between. The V gene's germline CDR1 is SGDLS and CDR2 YYNGEE. The CDR3 spans 17 residues. The CDR3 loop reads CASSVAVRSDSTGELFF. The CDR3, as DNA: TGTGCCAGCAGCGTAGCTGTCCGTTCGGACAGCACCGGGGAGCTGTTTTTT.

There are a few counts of this clonotype. This rearrangement joins TRBV4-1 to TRBJ1-5; 8 bases match TRBD1. The CDR3 has 16 amino acids. V lost 2 bases to trimming and J lost 3 bases; unmatched junction nucleotides: 6. The germline CDR1 and CDR2 sequences are MGHRA and YSYEKL. The CDR3 DNA reads TGCGCCAGCAGCCAACCGGGACAGGACCCCAATCAGCCCCAGCATTTT. Its protein product is CASSQPGQDPNQPQHF.

The chain couples TRBV7-3 to TRBJ2-3; D is perhaps TRBD1 (6 bases). Germline values: CDR1 SGHTA, CDR2 FQGTGA. This CDR3 is built from 14 residues. Trimming removed 5 bases at V and 3 bases at J, with 12 bases between. As DNA, the CDR3 is TGTGCCAGCAGCCCGAACCAGGGGACAGATACGCAGTATTTT. Its protein is CASSPNQGTDTQYF.

This clonotype was recorded a few times. The chain has TRBV20-1 and TRBJ1-5; 8 positions match TRBD1. V was pared by 1 base and J by 4 bases, with 6 bases of the junction left unmatched. CDR3 length: 15 residues. The germline V gene encodes CDR1 DFQATT and CDR2 SNEGSKA (reference sequence). The CDR3 reads CSARGHRGVNQPQHF. CDR3 DNA sequence: TGCAGTGCTAGAGGTCACAGGGGGGTGAATCAGCCCCAGCATTTT.

This clonotype was seen ten or more times. The chain carries TRBV12-3 or TRBV12-4 and TRBJ2-1; 10 bases align to TRBD2. This CDR3 has 16 amino acids. Unmatched junction bases numbered 8, after V lost 4 bases and J lost 5 bases. The CDR3 nucleotides read TGTGCCAGCAGTTCCCATAGCGGGGGGTTCGACAATGAGCAGTTCTTC. It yields the protein CASSSHSGGFDNEQFF.

There are many counts of this clonotype. V usage is TRBV15 and J usage is TRBJ2-1; D unresolved. The CDR3 sequence is 14 residues long. The germline CDR1 and CDR2 sequences are LNHNV and YYDKDF (reference sequence). V was shortened by 5 bases and J by 1 base, with 9 bases between the two germline ends. CDR3: CATSQARSYNEQFF. CDR3 in DNA: TGTGCCACCAGCCAAGCGAGGTCCTACAATGAGCAGTTCTTC.

This clonotype was counted ten times or more. The chain couples TRBV27 to TRBJ2-3; no firm D call. CDR1 and CDR2 (germline): MNHEY, SMNVEV (reference sequence). This CDR3 comprises 15 residues. V lost 5 bases to trimming and J lost 5 bases, with 17 bases between them. This chain's CDR3 is CASSPNSPIIDTQYF. CDR3 DNA: TGTGCCAGCAGTCCCAACAGCCCAATCATAGATACGCAGTATTTT.

This chain connects TRBV18 to TRBJ1-2, with unresolved D. Germline V CDR1 and CDR2: KGHSH, LQKENI. V shed 2 bases and J shed 1 base, with 5 bases lying between them. The CDR3 has 13 residues. As DNA, the CDR3 is TGTGCCAGCTCACCAGCCAGTAACTATGGCTACACCTTC. Protein product: CASSPASNYGYTF.

V usage is TRBV2 and J usage is TRBJ2-3; 8 bases line up with TRBD1. The V gene's germline CDR1 is SNHLY and CDR2 FYNNEI. The CDR3 sequence is 15 residues long. After removal of 7 bases from V and 0 bases from J, the junction contained 6 bases not matched to a gene. The CDR3 DNA is TGTGCCAGCACACCGGACAGGGCTAGCACAGATACGCAGTATTTT. It specifies CASTPDRASTDTQYF.

This clonotype showed up many times. The CDR3 sequence: CASSRGQYNEQFF. The CDR3 DNA reads TGTGCCAGCAGCCGCGGACAGTACAATGAGCAGTTCTTC. The chain couples TRBV7-9 to TRBJ2-1, with D maybe TRBD1 (6 bases). The CDR3 runs 13 residues. Germline V gene data show CDR1 as SEHNR and CDR2 as FQNEAQ (reference sequence). With 5 bases removed from V and 4 bases from J, the gap between germline ends came to 9 bases.